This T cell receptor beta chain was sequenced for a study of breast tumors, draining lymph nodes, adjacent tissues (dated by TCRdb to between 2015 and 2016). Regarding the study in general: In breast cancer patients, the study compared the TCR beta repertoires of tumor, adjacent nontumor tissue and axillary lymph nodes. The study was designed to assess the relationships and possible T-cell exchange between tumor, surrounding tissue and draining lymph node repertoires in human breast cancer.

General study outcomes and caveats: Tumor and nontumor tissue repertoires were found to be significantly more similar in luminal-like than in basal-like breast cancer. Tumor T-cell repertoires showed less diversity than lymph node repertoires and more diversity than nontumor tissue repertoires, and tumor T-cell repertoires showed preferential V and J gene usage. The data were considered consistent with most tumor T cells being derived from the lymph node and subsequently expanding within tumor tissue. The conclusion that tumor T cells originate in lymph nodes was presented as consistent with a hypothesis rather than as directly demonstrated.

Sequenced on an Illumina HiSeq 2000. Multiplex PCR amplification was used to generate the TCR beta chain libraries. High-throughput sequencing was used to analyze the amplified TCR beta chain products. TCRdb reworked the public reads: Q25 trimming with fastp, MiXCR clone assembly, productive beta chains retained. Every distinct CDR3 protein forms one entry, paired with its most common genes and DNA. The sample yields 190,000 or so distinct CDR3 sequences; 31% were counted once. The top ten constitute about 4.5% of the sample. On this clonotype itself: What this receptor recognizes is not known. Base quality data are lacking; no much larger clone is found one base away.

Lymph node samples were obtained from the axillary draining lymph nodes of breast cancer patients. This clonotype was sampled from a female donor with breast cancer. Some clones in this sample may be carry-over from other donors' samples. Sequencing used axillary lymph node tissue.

Here the CDR3 is given as CASRERGSEYSNQPQHF. The sequence in DNA is TGTGCCAGTCGGGAGAGGGGATCGGAGTATAGCAATCAGCCCCAGCATTTT. The V and J segments used are TRBV19 and TRBJ1-5; a tentative D call is TRBD1 (5 bases match). Taken from cysteine to phenylalanine, the CDR3 has 17 residues. Only the CDR3 region is kept as DNA, spanning 51 bases read in frame from base 1. The germline V gene encodes CDR1 LNHDA and CDR2 SQIVND (reference sequence). Relative to germline, V is 8 bases shorter and J is 0 bases shorter, with 20 bases between their ends.